This T cell receptor (beta chain) emerged from a study of radiation and T cells in renal cell carcinoma. Points from the study as a whole: In blood, top tumor clones expanded by 2 weeks, shrinking by 4. Compared with controls, irradiated tumors had more, larger dominant CDR3 motifs.

This sample's treatment: 15 Gy SBRT to primary tumor, nephrectomy 4 weeks later. Clear cell pathology was present in this patient's renal cell carcinoma. This CDR3 is built from 14 residues. Germline loops: CDR1 MNHNY, CDR2 SVGAGI (reference sequence). Between the trimmed V and J ends, which lost 9 bases and 2 bases, there was a span of 13 bases. This clone was recorded a few times. Its specificity is unknown. Using immunoSEQ multiplex PCR, the repertoire was profiled, and TCRdb retains in-frame clones only, with some absent. The data show 15,000 to 20,000 clones, 55% seen once. The sequence was obtained from a man aged 45-60 years with renal cell carcinoma. V usage is TRBV6-6 and J usage is TRBJ2-2, with D tentatively TRBD2 (7 bases). Sequenced material: tumor tissue, taken from a patient whose treatment included radiotherapy and nephrectomy. Written as DNA, the CDR3 is TGTGCCAGTGGCGGGGGCGGCAACACCGGGGAGCTGTTTTTT. It codes for CASGGGGNTGELFF.